Included here is one TCR beta chain sequence, with context. Its antigen is still unknown. CD45RO-negative CD8 cells positively selected for CCR7 made up the naive population, which excluded terminally differentiated effector memory CD45RA+ cells. Genomic DNA belonging to each subset was distributed in equal measure over several immunoSEQ plates. Data came from immunoSEQ multiplex PCR; TCRdb stores just in-frame clones and leaves some out. The table includes fewer than 1 million clones, approximately 96% detected once. From germline, CDR1 is LNHNV and CDR2 YYDKDF (reference sequence). V lost 8 bases, J lost 2 bases, and 7 bases stayed unmatched. CDR3 size: 14 residues. The data were taken from a study of shared clonotypes between healthy human individuals. Study-wide results and caveats: In a handful of donors, about 5% of naive CD4 clonotypes appeared in common.

Sequencing used naive CD8+ T cells sorted from blood. The V and J genes are TRBV15 and TRBJ2-3; 7 bases align to TRBD2. The TCR was taken from a man aged 25 to 40 in good health. The CDR3 is CATSERGNTDTQYF. DNA of the CDR3: TGTGCCACCTCAGAGCGGGGCAACACAGATACGCAGTATTTT.